This T cell receptor (beta chain) was identified during a study of cytomegalovirus exposure and HLA in healthy donors. This clone was seen just once. Its antigen is undetermined. Notes on the study in general: It was confirmed in vitro that a few of the CMV-associated chains were specific for CMV antigens. The classifier was said to identify cytomegalovirus status with high specificity and sensitivity. The study put under 200 TCR beta chains on its list as cytomegalovirus-associated.

The table came from immunoSEQ multiplex PCR; TCRdb's copy has only in-frame clones and leaves some out. This sample yields about 140,000 clones, of which just over 85% are seen a single time; 7.5% to 10% belongs to the top ten. CDR1 and CDR2 from the germline V gene are KGHSH and LQKENI. CDR3 length: 16 residues. With 6 bases removed from V and 4 bases from J, the gap between germline ends came to 19 bases. The sequencing sample was made of PBMCs. The clonotype was recovered from a woman between 18 and 29 years old in good health and CMV-seropositive. V is TRBV18 and J is TRBJ1-5; D ambiguous. In DNA form, the CDR3 reads TGTGCCAGCTCCCAAAATCCCCCGGAGTCGAATCAGCCCCAGCATTTT. It yields the protein CASSQNPPESNQPQHF.